This paragraph covers one T cell receptor (beta chain) sequence. Enrollees, about 18 to 89 years old, lived in about two dozen US areas. Categorization into cohorts depended on clinical history that participants reported. As processed by the authors: Reference gene primer amplification in the assay estimated nucleated cell counts. Measured with immunoSEQ multiplex PCR; TCRdb has only the in-frame clones, and not every one. V and J calls and clone size are as listed in that table; D and trimming were resolved from the DNA. The repertoire holds fewer than 350,000 clones, with approximately 90% as singletons. The sample comes from a study of blood T cell repertoires in COVID-19. CDR1 MDHEN and CDR2 SYDVKM come from the germline V gene. The CDR3 runs to 14 residues. Trimming removed 3 bases at V and 7 bases at J, with 13 bases between.

Sequenced sample: PBMCs or T cells enriched from blood (not recorded which). The clonotype comes from a woman younger than 45 with acute COVID-19. The J gene is TRBJ2-1, the V gene TRBV28; D is perhaps TRBD2 (5 bases). The CDR3 nucleotides read TGTGCCAGCAGTTTGACGGACGGACTGAATGAGCAGTTCTTC. Translation: CASSLTDGLNEQFF. The full variable domain, rest sourced from reference TRBV28 and TRBJ2-1, is DVKVTQSSRYLVKRTGEKVFLECVQDMDHENMFWYRQDPGLGLRLIYFSYDVKMKEKGDIPEGYSVSREKKERFSLILESASTNQTSMYLCASSLTDGLNEQFFGPGTRLTVL.